Included here is one T cell receptor (beta chain) sequence, with context. Its antigen is still unknown. The junction had 6 bases not matched to a gene; V was cut back by 1 base and J by 4 bases. The CDR3 contains 16 residues. From germline, CDR1 is LGHNA and CDR2 YSLEER. This sample stems from a study of T cells after yellow fever vaccination. One entry per CDR3 protein, called by TCRdb with MiXCR from the 5' RACE reads. Of some 340,000 distinct CDR3 sequences detected, about 10% appear once; the ten largest clones hold approximately 3%. Study results and limitations: Post-booster repertoires again held most primary-vaccination clones (roughly 95% CD4, approximately 90% CD8). Compared with primary, the secondary response was weaker and peaked at day 5, not 15.

The chain links TRBV4-3 to TRBJ2-1; 8 nucleotides match TRBD2. The material sequenced was CD4+ T cells sorted from PBMCs, taken 45 days after the yellow fever booster vaccination. The source is a man in his late teens or twenties who received the YFV17D yellow fever vaccine. The CDR3 DNA reads as TGCGCCAGCAGCCAAGGGTCAGCGGGGGTTTACAATGAGCAGTTCTTC. This translates into CASSQGSAGVYNEQFF.